The TCR beta chain under discussion was sequenced for a study of T-cell memory formation after mild COVID-19. The wider study: Largely donor-specific sequence clusters came from two donors.

Study-wide points: The appearance of some responding clones in pre-infection memory suggested that cross-reactive memory joined. For contracting clones, CD4+ ones sat mainly in CM and EM, CD8+ in EMRA.

The CDR3 runs to 13 residues. V was shortened by 7 bases and J by 1 base, with 10 bases between the two germline ends. CDR1 is MNHNS, CDR2 SASEGT, per germline. TCRalpha and TCRbeta libraries used 5'RACE with constant-segment primers and UMIs. TCRdb reprocessed the 5' RACE reads with MiXCR, giving one entry per CDR3 protein. The sample contains under 450,000 distinct CDR3 sequences, over 13% of which appear only once. Comments on this clonotype: Antigen: not known.

This chain links TRBV6-1 with TRBJ1-1; D is uncertain. Material: PBMCs or a T cell subset sorted from them (not recorded which). The source of this sequence is a man aged 18 to 29 who had mild COVID-19 (a few samples of this study predate the infection). Cell type and time point are not known. The CDR3 is CASITVRNTEAFF. CDR3 DNA sequence: TGTGCCAGCATTACGGTAAGGAACACTGAAGCTTTCTTT.